This entry concerns a single T cell receptor beta chain. Its binding antigen is unknown. There are no base qualities to consult, and no much larger clone falls within one base. This specimen comes from a study of T cells in Graves' hyperthyroidism and ophthalmopathy (dated by TCRdb to about 2019). The study in broad terms: Peripheral blood samples were taken at initial diagnosis, before any treatment was given. A discovery cohort of 95 to 100 patients, approximately 45 with Graves' ophthalmopathy and under 60 with stable Graves' hyperthyroidism, was used to find distinguishing TCR V-J signatures. Prospective prediction of ophthalmopathy was tested in an independent validation cohort consisting of some 18 hyperthyroidism patients and some 15 patients who later progressed to ophthalmopathy. The roughly 100 discovery patients were randomly divided into training and test sets at a 7:3 ratio. The study also compared thyroid tissue and blood T-cell repertoires from a handful of Graves' hyperthyroidism patients. Following sampling, methimazole starting at 30 mg daily was given to hyperthyroidism patients, and high-dose intravenous methylprednisolone was given to ophthalmopathy patients. TCR Vbeta CDR3 sequencing of 130 to 150 peripheral blood samples (roughly 41 ophthalmopathy, 75 to 80 hyperthyroidism and some 17 progressor patients) is reported in the paper. Paper-wide results and their limitations: Sample size was not statistically predetermined, and investigators were not blinded to group allocation. During validation, the model predicted progression to ophthalmopathy a median of approximately 7 months ahead of onset, with more than 60% sensitivity and more than 72% specificity. A model built on a 13 V-J signature distinguished ophthalmopathy from stable hyperthyroidism, reaching about 89% sensitivity and 81% to 83% specificity in cross-validation and 80%/75% in testing. Most expanded thyroid clonotypes (frequency above 0.001) were also detected in blood, a finding suggesting that blood repertoires may reflect thyroid immune responses.

Amplification of TCR beta CDR3 regions was carried out from RNA transcripts. A first-round RT-PCR of the TCR CDR3 used the HTBI primer set with the Qiagen OneStep RT-PCR kit. The libraries were constructed in a second round of multiplex PCR and then size-selected and purified. Sequencing of the libraries was done on an Illumina HiSeq2000 using paired-end 100 bp reads. The original pipeline was this. SOAPnuke was used to process the raw data, throwing out any read that contained adapters or uncalled bases, had a mean Phred below 15, or lacked an exact constant-primer or identifier match. High-quality paired reads were merged using COPE v1.2.5, and each unique nucleotide sequence was defined as a clonotype. Clonotypes were aligned to IMGT TRBV, TRBD and TRBJ reference segments using MiTCR v1.1. Only V-J combinations with frequency above 0.0001, covering approximately 99% of repertoires, were analysed. The TCS score was defined as F50 (clonal expansion) divided by E x V (chaos), with BLOSUM62-based TCRdist calculated between CDR3 peptides within each V-J. Welch's t-statistics and random forest reduced just over 500 V-J features to 13, which were used in a naive Bayes classifier (R e1071). In TCRdb, the public reads were trimmed at Q25 with fastp and aligned with MiXCR, with productive beta chains retained. Each entry is one CDR3 protein sequence, shown with its most common DNA and genes. The V and J calls were not made by the authors but by TCRdb's processing. This sample gives 300,000 to 400,000 distinct CDR3 sequences in total; around 20% of them show up just once. Around 50% of the sample lies in the top ten.

Stable Graves' hyperthyroidism was defined as the absence of progression to ophthalmopathy over 18 months of follow-up. Hyperthyroidism patients were newly diagnosed, with disease duration under 2 months, and aged 18 to 65 years. The study excluded patients with uncontrolled infections, other autoimmune diseases, pregnancy or lactation. Clinical symptoms, serum thyroxine and TRAb, thyroid ultrasound, and orbital computed tomography formed the basis for the diagnoses. PBMCs were isolated from 10 ml of fresh peripheral blood by Ficoll-Paque density gradient centrifugation. Trizol reagent was used to extract total RNA, and RNA quality was then checked on an Agilent 2100 Bioanalyzer. The receptor was isolated from a woman aged 50 to 60 with Graves' hyperthyroidism. The sequenced sample consisted of blood.

CDR3 reads: CASSEAKVEQYF. The nucleotide sequence reads TGTGCCAGCAGTGAAGCGAAGGTAGAGCAGTACTTC. The rearrangement joined TRBV2 to TRBJ2-7; a confident D gene designation cannot be given. V is reduced by 0 bases and J by 7 bases, leaving a spacing of 7 bases between them. For CDR1 and CDR2, the germline V gene lists SNHLY and FYNNEI. The CDR3 holds 12 amino acids from the cysteine to the phenylalanine. Only the CDR3 part of the read is kept: 36 bases, read in frame from the first base. With all but the CDR3 taken from the reference TRBV2 and TRBJ2-7 genes, the full variable domain is: EPEVTQTPSHQVTQMGQEVILRCVPISNHLYFYWYRQILGQKVEFLVSFYNNEISEKSEIFDDQFSVERPDGSNFTLKIRSTKLEDSAMYFCASSEAKVEQYFGPGTRLTVT.